The clone carrying this T cell receptor (beta chain) was counted a single time. The method was immunoSEQ multiplex PCR; TCRdb's version includes in-frame clones alone and lacks a portion of them. The table lists approximately 99,000 clones, around four fifths of them singletons. This sample is drawn from a study of control samples from healthy donors and cancer patients. V lost 0 bases, J lost 5 bases, and 13 bases lay in between. The CDR3 is 16 amino acids. Germline CDR1 reads LGHNA; CDR2 reads YSLEER. The clonotype originates from a young man in good health. The material sequenced was blood. The chain is built from TRBV4-3 and TRBJ2-2, with D maybe TRBD1 (7 bases). Written as DNA, the CDR3 is TGCGCCAGCAGCCAAGATTACAGGGGAGGTACCGGGGAGCTGTTTTTT. Translated, it gives CASSQDYRGGTGELFF.